Below are 4 T cell receptor beta chains sequenced from a single sample in a study of blood T cells in healthy people across ages. Combining a sample-barcoded 5' primer with a J-beta primer mix, a second PCR ran for roughly 7 to 11 cycles. Each CDR3 protein gets one entry after TCRdb re-called the 5' RACE reads with MiXCR. This table has hundreds of thousands of distinct CDR3 sequences, 20% to 25% appearing once. The sequencing input was blood. Every receptor here comes from a man aged 70-80 years in good health.

The chain combines TRBV6-1 with TRBJ2-5, with no clear D. Germline CDR1 MNHNS, CDR2 SASEGT. The length of the CDR3 is 12 residues. Trimming cost V 3 bases and J 5 bases, with 7 bases left between them. The CDR3 DNA follows: TGTGCCAGCAGTGATTATACCGAGACCCAGTACTTC. It translates to CASSDYTETQYF.

Comments on this clonotype: At one end the junction does not follow the germline gene, possibly because of a read error. This chain uses TRBV12-3 or TRBV12-4 with TRBJ1-6; D is undetermined. The CDR3 spans 14 residues. CDR3 coding DNA: TGTGCCAGCAGTTTAGGCGGGAGAAATTCCCCCCTCCACTTT. Amino acids: CASSLGGRNSPLHF.

The CDR3 sequence: CASSTGQLGEKLFF. CDR3 DNA sequence: TGTGCCAGCAGTACCGGACAGCTGGGTGAAAAACTGTTTTTT. The V gene is TRBV6-6, the J gene TRBJ1-4; a possible D gene is TRBD1 (6 bases). V lost 5 bases, J lost 7 bases, and 14 bases lay in between. The CDR3 contains 14 residues. Looked up from germline, CDR1 is MNHNY and CDR2 is SVGAGI (reference sequence).

This clonotype was observed many times. The chain uses TRBV10-3 and TRBJ2-5; 15 bases agree with TRBD2. The CDR3 totals 17 residues. The trim removed 1 base at V and 1 base at J, leaving 1 base unmatched. Germline loops: CDR1 ENHRY, CDR2 SYGVKD. CDR3 in amino acids: CAISELGLAGGQETQYF. As DNA, the CDR3 is TGTGCCATCAGTGAGTTGGGACTAGCGGGAGGCCAAGAGACCCAGTACTTC.